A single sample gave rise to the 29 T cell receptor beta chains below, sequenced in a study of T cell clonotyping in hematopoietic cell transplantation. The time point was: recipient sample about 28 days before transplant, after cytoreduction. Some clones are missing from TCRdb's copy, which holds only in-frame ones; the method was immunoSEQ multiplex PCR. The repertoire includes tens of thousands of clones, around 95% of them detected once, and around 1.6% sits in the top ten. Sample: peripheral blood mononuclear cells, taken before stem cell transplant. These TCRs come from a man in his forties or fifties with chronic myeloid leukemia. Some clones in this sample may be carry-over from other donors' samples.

DNA for the CDR3: TGTGCCAGCAGCGTGGGACAGGGGGTCCCCTACGAGCAGTACTTC. Translation gives CASSVGQGVPYEQYF. The chain joins TRBV9 to TRBJ2-7; 11 positions match TRBD1. Trimming took 2 bases from V and 2 from J; bases not matched to a gene: 3. The CDR3 runs to 15 residues. Per the germline V gene, CDR1 is SGDLS and CDR2 is YYNGEE.

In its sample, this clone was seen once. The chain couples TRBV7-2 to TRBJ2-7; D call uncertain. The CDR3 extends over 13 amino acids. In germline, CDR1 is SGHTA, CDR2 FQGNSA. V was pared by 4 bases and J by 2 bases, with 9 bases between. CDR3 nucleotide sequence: TGTGCCAGCAGCTCCAGTCCCACCTACGAGCAGTACTTC. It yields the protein CASSSSPTYEQYF.

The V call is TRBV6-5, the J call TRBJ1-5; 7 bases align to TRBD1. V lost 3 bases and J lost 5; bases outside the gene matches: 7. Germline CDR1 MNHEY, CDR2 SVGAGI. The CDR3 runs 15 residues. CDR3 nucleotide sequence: TGTGCCAGCAGTTATTCGGGACAGTACCATCAGCCCCAGCATTTT. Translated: CASSYSGQYHQPQHF.

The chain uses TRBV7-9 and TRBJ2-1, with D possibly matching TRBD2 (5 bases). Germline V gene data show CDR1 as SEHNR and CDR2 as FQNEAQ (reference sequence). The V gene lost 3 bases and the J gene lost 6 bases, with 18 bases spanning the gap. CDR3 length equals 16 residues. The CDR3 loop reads CASSFASLGRGNEQFF. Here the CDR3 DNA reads TGTGCCAGCAGCTTTGCGAGCTTGGGGAGAGGCAATGAGCAGTTCTTC.

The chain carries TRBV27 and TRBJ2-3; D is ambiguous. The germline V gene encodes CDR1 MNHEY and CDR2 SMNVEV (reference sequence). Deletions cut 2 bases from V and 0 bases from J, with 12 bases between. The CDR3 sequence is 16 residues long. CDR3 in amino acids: CASSLKPQLSTDTQYF. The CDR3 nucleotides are TGTGCCAGCAGTTTAAAACCACAGCTTAGCACAGATACGCAGTATTTT.

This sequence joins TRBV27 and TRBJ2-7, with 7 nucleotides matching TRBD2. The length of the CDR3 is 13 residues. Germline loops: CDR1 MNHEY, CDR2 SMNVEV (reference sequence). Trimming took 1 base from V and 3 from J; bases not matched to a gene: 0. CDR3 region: CASSLWEGYEQYF. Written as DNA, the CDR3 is TGTGCCAGCAGTTTATGGGAGGGCTACGAGCAGTACTTC.

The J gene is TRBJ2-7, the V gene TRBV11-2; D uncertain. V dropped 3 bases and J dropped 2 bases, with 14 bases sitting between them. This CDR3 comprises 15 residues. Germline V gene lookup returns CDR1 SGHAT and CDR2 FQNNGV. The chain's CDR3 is CASSFYPEIPYEQYF. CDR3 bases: TGTGCCAGCAGCTTCTATCCAGAAATACCCTACGAGCAGTACTTC.

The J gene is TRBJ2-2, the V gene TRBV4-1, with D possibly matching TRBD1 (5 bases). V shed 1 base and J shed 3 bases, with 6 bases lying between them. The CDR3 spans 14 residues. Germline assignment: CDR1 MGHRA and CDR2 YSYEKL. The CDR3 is CASSQAGYTGELFF. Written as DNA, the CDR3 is TGCGCCAGCAGCCAAGCAGGGTACACCGGGGAGCTGTTTTTT.

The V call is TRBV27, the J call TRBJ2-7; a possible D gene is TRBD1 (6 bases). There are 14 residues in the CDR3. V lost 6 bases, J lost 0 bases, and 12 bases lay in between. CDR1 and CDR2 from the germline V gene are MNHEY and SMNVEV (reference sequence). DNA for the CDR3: TGTGCCAGCAGGAGACAGGAGAGCTCCTACGAGCAGTACTTC. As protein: CASRRQESSYEQYF.

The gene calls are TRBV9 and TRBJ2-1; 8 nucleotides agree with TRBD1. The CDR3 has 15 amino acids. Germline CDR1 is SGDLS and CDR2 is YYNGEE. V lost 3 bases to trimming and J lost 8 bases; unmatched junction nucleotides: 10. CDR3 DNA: TGTGCCAGCAGCGCCCAGGGGGCCCGGGGCCATGAGCAGTTCTTC. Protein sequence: CASSAQGARGHEQFF.

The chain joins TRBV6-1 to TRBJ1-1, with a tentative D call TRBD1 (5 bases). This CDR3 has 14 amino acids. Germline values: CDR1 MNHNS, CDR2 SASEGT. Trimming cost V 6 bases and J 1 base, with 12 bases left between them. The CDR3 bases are TGTGCCAGCAGGCTGGGGCAGGCGAACACTGAAGCTTTCTTT. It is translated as CASRLGQANTEAFF.

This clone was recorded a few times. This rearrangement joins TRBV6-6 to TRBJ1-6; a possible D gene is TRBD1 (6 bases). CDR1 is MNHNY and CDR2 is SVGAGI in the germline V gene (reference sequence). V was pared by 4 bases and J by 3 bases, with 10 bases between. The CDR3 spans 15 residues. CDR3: CASSSPQGYNSPLHF. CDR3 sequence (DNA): TGTGCCAGCAGTTCGCCACAGGGCTATAATTCACCCCTCCACTTT.

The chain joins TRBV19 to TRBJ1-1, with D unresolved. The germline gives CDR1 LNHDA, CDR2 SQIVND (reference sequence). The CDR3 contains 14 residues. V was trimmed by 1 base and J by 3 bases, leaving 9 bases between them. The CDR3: CASSIAEVDTEAFF. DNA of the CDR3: TGTGCCAGTAGTATAGCAGAAGTCGACACTGAAGCTTTCTTT.

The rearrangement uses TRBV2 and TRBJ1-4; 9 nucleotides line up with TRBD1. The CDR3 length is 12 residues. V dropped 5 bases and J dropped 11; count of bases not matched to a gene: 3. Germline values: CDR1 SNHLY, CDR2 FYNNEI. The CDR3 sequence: CASSYGQGKLFF. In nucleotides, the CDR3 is TGTGCCAGCAGTTATGGACAGGGGAAACTGTTTTTT.

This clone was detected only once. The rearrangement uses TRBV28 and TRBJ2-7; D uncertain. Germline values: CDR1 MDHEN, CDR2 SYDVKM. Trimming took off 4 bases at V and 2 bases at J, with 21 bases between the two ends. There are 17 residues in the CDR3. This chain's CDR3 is CASSYAGSGLSAYEQYF. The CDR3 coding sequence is TGTGCCAGCAGTTATGCTGGCAGTGGGTTGAGCGCCTACGAGCAGTACTTC.

CDR3 sequence: CASSHREGAQYRAFF. The CDR3 DNA reads TGTGCCAGCAGCCATCGAGAGGGGGCGCAATATCGGGCTTTCTTT. The rearrangement links TRBV4-2 to TRBJ1-1; 7 nucleotides line up with TRBD1. The CDR3 runs to 15 residues. The germline V gene encodes CDR1 LGHNA and CDR2 YNFKEQ. Losses at the gene ends were 3 bases for V and 11 bases for J; bases not matched to a gene: 15.

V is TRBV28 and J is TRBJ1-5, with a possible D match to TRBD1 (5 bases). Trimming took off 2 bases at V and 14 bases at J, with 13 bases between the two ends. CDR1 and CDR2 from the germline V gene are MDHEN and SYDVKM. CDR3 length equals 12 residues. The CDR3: CASSLGGVVEHF. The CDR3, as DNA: TGTGCCAGCAGTTTAGGGGGAGTTGTTGAGCATTTT. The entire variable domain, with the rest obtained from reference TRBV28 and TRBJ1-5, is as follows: DVKVTQSSRYLVKRTGEKVFLECVQDMDHENMFWYRQDPGLGLRLIYFSYDVKMKEKGDIPEGYSVSREKKERFSLILESASTNQTSMYLCASSLGGVVEHFGDGTRLSIL.

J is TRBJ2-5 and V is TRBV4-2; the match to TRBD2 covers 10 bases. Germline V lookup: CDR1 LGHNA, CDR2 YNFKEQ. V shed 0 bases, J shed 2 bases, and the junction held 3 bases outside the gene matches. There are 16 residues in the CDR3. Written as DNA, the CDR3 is TGTGCCAGCAGCCAAGATCTAGCGGGGGAACAAGAGACCCAGTACTTC. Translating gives CASSQDLAGEQETQYF.

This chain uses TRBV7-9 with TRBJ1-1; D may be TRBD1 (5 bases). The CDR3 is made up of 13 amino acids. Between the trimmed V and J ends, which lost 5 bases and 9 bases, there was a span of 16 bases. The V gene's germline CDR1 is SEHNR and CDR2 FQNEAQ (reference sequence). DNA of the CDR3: TGTGCCAGCAGCCCGGTTACGGGACCCAAAGCTTTCTTT. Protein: CASSPVTGPKAFF.

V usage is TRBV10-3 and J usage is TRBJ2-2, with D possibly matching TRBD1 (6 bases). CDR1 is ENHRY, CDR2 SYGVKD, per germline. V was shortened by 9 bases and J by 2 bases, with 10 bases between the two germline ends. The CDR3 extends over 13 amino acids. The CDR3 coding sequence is TGTGCCATTTTACAGGGAAACACCGGGGAGCTGTTTTTT. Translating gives CAILQGNTGELFF.

The CDR3 here is CASSFPTGAYEQYF. The CDR3 region has the DNA TGTGCCAGCAGTTTTCCGACGGGGGCCTACGAGCAGTACTTC. The chain employs TRBV28 and TRBJ2-7; D is perhaps TRBD2 (6 bases). The CDR3 loop spans 14 amino acids. The V end was cut by 3 bases, the J end by 2 bases, with 11 bases between. The germline V gene has CDR1 MDHEN and CDR2 SYDVKM.

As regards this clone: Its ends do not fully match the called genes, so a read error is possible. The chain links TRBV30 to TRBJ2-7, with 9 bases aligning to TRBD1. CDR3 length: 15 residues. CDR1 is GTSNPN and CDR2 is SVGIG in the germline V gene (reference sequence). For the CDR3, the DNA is TGTGCCTGGAGTAGATTGGGACAGGGCTCCCACGAGCAGTACTTC. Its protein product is CAWSRLGQGSHEQYF.

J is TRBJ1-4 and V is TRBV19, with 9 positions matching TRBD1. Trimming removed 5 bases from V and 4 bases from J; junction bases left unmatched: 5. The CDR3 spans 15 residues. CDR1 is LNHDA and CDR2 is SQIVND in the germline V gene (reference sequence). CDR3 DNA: TGTGCCAGTAGTTCCAAGACAGGGGGTAATGAAAAACTGTTTTTT. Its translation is CASSSKTGGNEKLFF.

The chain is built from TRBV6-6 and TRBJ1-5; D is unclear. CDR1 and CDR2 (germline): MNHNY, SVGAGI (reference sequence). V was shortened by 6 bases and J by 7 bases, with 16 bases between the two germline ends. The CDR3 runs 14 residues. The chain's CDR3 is CASSPGPGRQPQHF. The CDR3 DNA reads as TGTGCCAGCAGCCCGGGCCCTGGGAGGCAGCCCCAGCATTTT.

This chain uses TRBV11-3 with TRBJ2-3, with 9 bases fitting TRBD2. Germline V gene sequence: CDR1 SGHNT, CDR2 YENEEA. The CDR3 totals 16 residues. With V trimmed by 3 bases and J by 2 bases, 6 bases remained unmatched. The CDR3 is CASSFPRGGATDTQYF. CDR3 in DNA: TGTGCCAGCAGCTTCCCCCGCGGGGGGGCCACAGATACGCAGTATTTT.

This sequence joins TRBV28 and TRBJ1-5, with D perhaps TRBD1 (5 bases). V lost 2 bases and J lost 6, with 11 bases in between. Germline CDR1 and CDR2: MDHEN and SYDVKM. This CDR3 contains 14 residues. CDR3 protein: CASSLMGGGQPQHF. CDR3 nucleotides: TGTGCCAGCAGTTTAATGGGGGGAGGTCAGCCCCAGCATTTT.

The CDR3 sequence is CASSPAAGLYSYEQYF. The DNA of the CDR3 is TGTGCCAGCAGCCCCGCCGCGGGGCTTTACTCCTACGAGCAGTACTTC. V and J are TRBV14 and TRBJ2-7, with a weak D call TRBD2 (6 bases). The CDR3 is made up of 16 amino acids. The V gene lost 4 bases and the J gene lost 0 bases, with 16 bases spanning the gap. Germline loops: CDR1 SGHDN, CDR2 FVKESK.

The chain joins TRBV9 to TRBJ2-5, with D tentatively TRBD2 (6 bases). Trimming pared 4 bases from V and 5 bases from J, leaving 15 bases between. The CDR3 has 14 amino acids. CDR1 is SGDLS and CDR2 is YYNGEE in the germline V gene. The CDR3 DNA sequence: TGTGCCAGCAGCACCCTCGGGGGTGATGAGACCCAGTACTTC. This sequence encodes CASSTLGGDETQYF.

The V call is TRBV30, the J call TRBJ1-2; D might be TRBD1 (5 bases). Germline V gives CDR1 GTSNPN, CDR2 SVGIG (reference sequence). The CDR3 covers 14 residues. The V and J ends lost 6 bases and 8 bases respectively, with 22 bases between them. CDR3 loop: CACPGRVLGWGYTF. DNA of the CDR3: TGTGCCTGCCCGGGGCGTGTCTTAGGATGGGGCTACACCTTC.